The T cell receptor beta chain described here comes from a study of somatic mutations in cytotoxic T cells in rheumatoid arthritis. Findings of the study overall: The CD8+ clonality of rheumatoid arthritis patients increased with age, whereas that of healthy controls did not. Compared with age-matched healthy controls, rheumatoid arthritis patients did not differ significantly in CD8+ T-cell clonality. Multiple comparisons were not accounted for in the slight TRBV07 underrepresentation seen in rheumatoid arthritis patients.

As concerns this clone: Its antigen remains unknown.

Per the original data handling: Published virus-specific TCRB sequences found rare matches among patient CD8+ clones larger than 1%. Produced via immunoSEQ multiplex PCR; TCRdb's table is partial and in-frame only. That table furnishes V, J and clone size, whereas the DNA furnished D and trimming. Among 15,000 to 20,000 clones listed, approximately 75% were seen once. The CDR3 sequence is 16 residues long. The V gene's germline CDR1 is LNHDA and CDR2 SQIVND (reference sequence). V lost 6 bases to trimming and J lost 4 bases, with 21 bases between them. V usage is TRBV19 and J usage is TRBJ1-1, with D perhaps matching TRBD1 (6 bases). The source is an adult with rheumatoid arthritis. Sequences were obtained from CD8+ T cells sorted from blood. In DNA form, the CDR3 reads TGTGCCAGTAGCCAGAGCCGTGGGGGGCTCAGCACTGAAGCTTTCTTT. Protein product: CASSQSRGGLSTEAFF.